What follows is one T cell receptor (beta chain) and its context. The sample is drawn from a study of control samples from healthy donors and cancer patients. CDR3 length: 16 amino acids. From germline, CDR1 is SGHAT and CDR2 FQNNGV. V was clipped by 5 bases and J by 5 bases; unmatched bases: 14. Using immunoSEQ multiplex PCR, the repertoire was profiled, and TCRdb retains in-frame clones only, with some absent. The sample contains some 70,000 clones, over 80% of which appear only once. This clonotype was sampled from a man aged 60 to 69 in good health. J is TRBJ2-7 and V is TRBV11-2; 8 nucleotides agree with TRBD1. Material: blood. The CDR3: CASSPIGQGRVDEQYF. In DNA, the CDR3 is TGTGCCAGCAGCCCGATAGGACAGGGTCGAGTGGACGAGCAGTACTTC.